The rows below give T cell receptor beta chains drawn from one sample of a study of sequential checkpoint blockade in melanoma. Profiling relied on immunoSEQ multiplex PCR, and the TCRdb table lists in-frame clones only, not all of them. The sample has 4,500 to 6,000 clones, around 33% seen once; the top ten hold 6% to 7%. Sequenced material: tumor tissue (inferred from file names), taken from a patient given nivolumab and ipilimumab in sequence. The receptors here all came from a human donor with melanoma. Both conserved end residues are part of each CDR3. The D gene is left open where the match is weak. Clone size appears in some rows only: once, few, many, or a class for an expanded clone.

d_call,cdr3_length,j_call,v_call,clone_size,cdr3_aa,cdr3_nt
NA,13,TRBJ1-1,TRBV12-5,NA,CASGAGTSRRAFF,TGTGCTAGTGGTGCCGGGACTTCGAGGCGAGCTTTCTTT
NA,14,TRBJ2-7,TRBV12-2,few,CASRLEDRAYEQYF,TGTGCAAGTCGCTTAGAGGACAGGGCCTACGAGCAGTACTTC
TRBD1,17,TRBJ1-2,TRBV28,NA,CASRPGQGIRERDGYTF,TGTGCCAGCCGGCCGGGACAGGGGATTCGAGAACGGGATGGCTACACCTTC
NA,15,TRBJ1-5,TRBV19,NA,CASSIGRQGGQPQHF,TGTGCCAGTAGTATTGGGAGGCAGGGCGGTCAGCCCCAGCATTTT
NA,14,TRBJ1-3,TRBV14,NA,CASSQGSSGNTIYF,TGTGCCAGCAGCCAAGGGAGCTCTGGAAACACCATATATTTT
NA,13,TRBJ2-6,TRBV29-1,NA,CSVPGPGANVLTF,TGCAGCGTTCCGGGGCCTGGGGCCAACGTCCTGACTTTC
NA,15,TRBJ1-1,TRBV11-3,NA,CASSFPGAMNTEAFF,TGTGCCAGCAGCTTCCCAGGTGCTATGAACACTGAAGCTTTCTTT
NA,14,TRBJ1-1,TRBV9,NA,CASSVEASNTEAFF,TGTGCCAGCAGCGTAGAAGCATCGAACACTGAAGCTTTCTTT
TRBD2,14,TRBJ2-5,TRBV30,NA,CAWRGLAVQETQYF,TGTGCCTGGAGGGGACTAGCGGTCCAAGAGACCCAGTACTTC
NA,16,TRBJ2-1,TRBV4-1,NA,CASSQGQGGSGNEQFF,TGCGCCAGCAGCCAGGGGCAGGGAGGAAGCGGGAATGAGCAGTTCTTC
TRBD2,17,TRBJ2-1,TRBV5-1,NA,CASKRLGQAGAGNEQFF,TGCGCCAGCAAAAGATTGGGTCAAGCGGGAGCAGGGAATGAGCAGTTCTTC
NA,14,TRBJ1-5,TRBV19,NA,CASSVASPRQPQHF,TGTGCCAGTAGTGTCGCCTCGCCCCGGCAGCCCCAGCATTTT
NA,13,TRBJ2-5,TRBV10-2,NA,CASSGEGFGTQYF,TGCGCCAGCAGCGGTGAGGGATTCGGGACCCAGTACTTC
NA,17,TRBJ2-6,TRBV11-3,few,CASSSRMNRAGANVLTF,TGTGCCAGCAGCTCCCGAATGAACAGGGCTGGGGCCAACGTCCTGACTTTC
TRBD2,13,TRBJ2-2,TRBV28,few,CATDGGAAGELFF,TGTGCCACAGACGGGGGGGCGGCCGGGGAGCTGTTTTTT
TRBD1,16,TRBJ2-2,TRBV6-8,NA,CASSPPGQGSTGELFF,TGTGCCAGCAGCCCACCGGGACAGGGGAGTACCGGGGAGCTGTTTTTT
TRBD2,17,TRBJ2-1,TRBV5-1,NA,CASSLGLAGSSYNEQFF,TGCGCCAGCAGCTTGGGACTAGCGGGGAGCTCCTACAATGAGCAGTTCTTC
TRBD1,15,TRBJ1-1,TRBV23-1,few,CAEKDRGRGNTEAFF,TGCGCCGAGAAGGACAGGGGGCGTGGGAACACTGAAGCTTTCTTT
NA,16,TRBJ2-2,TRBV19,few,CASSIVPLAYTGELFF,TGTGCCAGTAGTATAGTACCCCTAGCGTACACCGGGGAGCTGTTTTTT
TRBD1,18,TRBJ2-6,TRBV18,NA,CASSPRTGSLSGANVLTF,TGTGCCAGCTCACCCAGGACAGGGAGTCTCTCCGGGGCCAACGTCCTGACTTTC
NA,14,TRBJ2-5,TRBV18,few,CASSPGSPRETQYF,TGTGCCAGCTCACCAGGGAGTCCGAGAGAGACCCAGTACTTC
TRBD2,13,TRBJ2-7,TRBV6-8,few,CASSLLAGYEQYF,TGTGCCAGCAGTTTACTAGCGGGCTACGAGCAGTACTTC
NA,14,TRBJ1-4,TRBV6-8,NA,CASSYGQRGEKLFF,TGTGCCAGCAGTTACGGACAGCGGGGTGAAAAACTGTTTTTT
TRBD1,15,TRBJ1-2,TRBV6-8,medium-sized,CASSYSGTGEYGYTF,TGTGCCAGCAGTTACTCCGGGACAGGGGAATATGGCTACACCTTC
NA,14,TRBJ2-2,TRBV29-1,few,CSAGGAKGTGELFF,TGCAGCGCCGGTGGGGCAAAGGGGACCGGGGAGCTGTTTTTT
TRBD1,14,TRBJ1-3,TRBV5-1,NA,CASSGQGAGNTIYF,TGCGCCAGCAGCGGACAGGGGGCTGGAAACACCATATATTTT
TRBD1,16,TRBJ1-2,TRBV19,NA,CASKADRAGLTYGYTF,TGTGCCAGTAAGGCGGACAGGGCAGGTTTGACCTATGGCTACACCTTC
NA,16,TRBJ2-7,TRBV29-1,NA,CSVVSLGGRSSYEQYF,TGCAGCGTTGTGTCTTTGGGGGGTCGAAGCTCCTACGAGCAGTACTTC
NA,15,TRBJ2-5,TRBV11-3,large,CASSQGTVAGETQYF,TGTGCCAGCAGCCAAGGGACCGTGGCTGGAGAGACCCAGTACTTC
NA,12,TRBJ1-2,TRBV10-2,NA,CASGGQFYGYTF,TGCGCCAGCGGCGGACAGTTCTATGGCTACACCTTC
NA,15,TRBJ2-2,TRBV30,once,CAWSFGIGRTGELFF,TGTGCCTGGAGTTTCGGGATCGGCCGCACCGGGGAGCTGTTTTTT
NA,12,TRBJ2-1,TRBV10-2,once,CASRRDSHEQFF,TGCGCCAGCAGAAGGGACTCCCATGAGCAGTTCTTC
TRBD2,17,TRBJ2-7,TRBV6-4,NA,CASSYSSRGLAATWQYF,TGTGCCAGCAGTTACTCGAGCAGGGGACTAGCGGCTACTTGGCAGTACTTC
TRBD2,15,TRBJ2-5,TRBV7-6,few,CASSLAAGAGETQYF,TGTGCCAGCAGCTTAGCGGCGGGAGCCGGAGAGACCCAGTACTTC
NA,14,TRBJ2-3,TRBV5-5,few,CASSLSGGTDTQYF,TGTGCCAGCAGCTTGTCCGGGGGCACAGATACGCAGTATTTT